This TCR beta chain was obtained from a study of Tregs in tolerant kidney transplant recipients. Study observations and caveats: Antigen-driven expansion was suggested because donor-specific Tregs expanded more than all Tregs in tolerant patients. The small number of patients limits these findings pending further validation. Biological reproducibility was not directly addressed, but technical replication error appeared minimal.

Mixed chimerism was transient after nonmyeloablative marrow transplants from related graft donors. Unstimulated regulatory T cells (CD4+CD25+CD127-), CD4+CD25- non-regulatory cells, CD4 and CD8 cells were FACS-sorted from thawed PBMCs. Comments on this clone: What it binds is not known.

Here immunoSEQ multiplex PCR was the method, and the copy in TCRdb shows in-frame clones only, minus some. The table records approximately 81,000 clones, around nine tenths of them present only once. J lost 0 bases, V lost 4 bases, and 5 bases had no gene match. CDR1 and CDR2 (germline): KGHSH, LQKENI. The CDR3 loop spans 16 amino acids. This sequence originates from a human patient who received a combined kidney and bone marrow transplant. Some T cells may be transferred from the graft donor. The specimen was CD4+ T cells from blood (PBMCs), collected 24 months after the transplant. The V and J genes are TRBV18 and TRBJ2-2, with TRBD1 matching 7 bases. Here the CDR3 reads CASSLLDRANTGELFF. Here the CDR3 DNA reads TGTGCCAGCTCACTCTTAGACAGGGCGAACACCGGGGAGCTGTTTTTT.